This record concerns one T cell receptor (beta chain) sequence. The data originate from a study of T-cell memory formation after mild COVID-19. The authors produced TCR alpha and TCR beta cDNA libraries with sample barcodes and UMIs by 5'RACE using constant-segment primers. TCRdb reprocessed the 5' RACE reads with MiXCR, giving one entry per CDR3 protein. The sample includes around 420,000 distinct CDR3 sequences, roughly 24% of them seen just once. From germline, CDR1 is LGHDT and CDR2 YNNKEL (reference sequence). Trimming cost V 0 bases and J 4 bases, with 13 bases left between them. The CDR3 consists of 16 residues.

Sample: PBMCs or a T cell subset sorted from them (not recorded which). This sequence joins TRBV3-1 and TRBJ1-5; possible D gene TRBD1, 6 bases. The source is an adult woman who had mild COVID-19 (a few samples of this study predate the infection). Cell type and time point are not known. The CDR3 coding sequence is TGTGCCAGCAGCCAAGATCCGACAGGCTTAAATCAGCCCCAGCATTTT. This encodes CASSQDPTGLNQPQHF.